This T cell receptor beta chain comes out of a study of a mutant IDH1 vaccine in newly diagnosed glioma. Study-wide context: Every participant had undergone radiotherapy, temozolomide, or both before, and most underwent both.

Germline CDR1 MNHNS, CDR2 SASEGT. Trimming took 0 bases from V and 12 from J; bases not matched to a gene: 4. The CDR3 totals 15 residues. Sample time point: baseline, week 1 (first vaccination visit). Treatment denoted: pre-vaccination baseline after standard-of-care therapy. As regards this clone: What it recognizes is unknown.

Measured with immunoSEQ multiplex PCR; TCRdb has only the in-frame clones, and not every one. The data contain around 15,000 clones, more than 80% of them singletons. Broader study findings: Top peripheral T cell clonotype shifts appeared unrelated to pseudoprogression.

Material: PBMCs, obtained from a glioma patient treated with radiotherapy, temozolomide or both. J is TRBJ2-1 and V is TRBV6-1; 14 bases are shared with TRBD2. This receptor was obtained from a woman between 40 and 55 years old with glioma. Some clones in this sample may be carry-over from other donors' samples. CDR3 DNA: TGTGCCAGCAGTGAAGCCGGGACTAGCGGGAGAGGGCAGTTCTTC. This translates into CASSEAGTSGRGQFF.